This TCR beta chain was observed in a study of blood T cell repertoires in COVID-19. Across the whole study: Sites in the United States, Italy and Spain provided acute and convalescent COVID-19 samples.

Methods used by the authors: Researchers report that nucleated cell counts were estimated from reference gene primer amplification. TCRdb keeps only in-frame clones here, not all; method: immunoSEQ multiplex PCR. From that table come the V and J calls and clone size; the DNA was used to work out D and trimming. The repertoire holds about 100,000 clones, with almost 80% as singletons. The CDR3 has 16 amino acids. The germline V gene has CDR1 SNHLY and CDR2 FYNNEI. This clonotype was sampled from a woman between 70 and 85 years old with acute or convalescent COVID-19. Sequenced input: peripheral blood. The rearrangement joins TRBV2 to TRBJ1-5; 9 bases map to TRBD1. CDR3 protein: CATRTGVGGQGQPQHF. Written as DNA, the CDR3 is TGTGCTACCCGGACAGGGGTTGGGGGGCAGGGGCAGCCCCAGCATTTT.